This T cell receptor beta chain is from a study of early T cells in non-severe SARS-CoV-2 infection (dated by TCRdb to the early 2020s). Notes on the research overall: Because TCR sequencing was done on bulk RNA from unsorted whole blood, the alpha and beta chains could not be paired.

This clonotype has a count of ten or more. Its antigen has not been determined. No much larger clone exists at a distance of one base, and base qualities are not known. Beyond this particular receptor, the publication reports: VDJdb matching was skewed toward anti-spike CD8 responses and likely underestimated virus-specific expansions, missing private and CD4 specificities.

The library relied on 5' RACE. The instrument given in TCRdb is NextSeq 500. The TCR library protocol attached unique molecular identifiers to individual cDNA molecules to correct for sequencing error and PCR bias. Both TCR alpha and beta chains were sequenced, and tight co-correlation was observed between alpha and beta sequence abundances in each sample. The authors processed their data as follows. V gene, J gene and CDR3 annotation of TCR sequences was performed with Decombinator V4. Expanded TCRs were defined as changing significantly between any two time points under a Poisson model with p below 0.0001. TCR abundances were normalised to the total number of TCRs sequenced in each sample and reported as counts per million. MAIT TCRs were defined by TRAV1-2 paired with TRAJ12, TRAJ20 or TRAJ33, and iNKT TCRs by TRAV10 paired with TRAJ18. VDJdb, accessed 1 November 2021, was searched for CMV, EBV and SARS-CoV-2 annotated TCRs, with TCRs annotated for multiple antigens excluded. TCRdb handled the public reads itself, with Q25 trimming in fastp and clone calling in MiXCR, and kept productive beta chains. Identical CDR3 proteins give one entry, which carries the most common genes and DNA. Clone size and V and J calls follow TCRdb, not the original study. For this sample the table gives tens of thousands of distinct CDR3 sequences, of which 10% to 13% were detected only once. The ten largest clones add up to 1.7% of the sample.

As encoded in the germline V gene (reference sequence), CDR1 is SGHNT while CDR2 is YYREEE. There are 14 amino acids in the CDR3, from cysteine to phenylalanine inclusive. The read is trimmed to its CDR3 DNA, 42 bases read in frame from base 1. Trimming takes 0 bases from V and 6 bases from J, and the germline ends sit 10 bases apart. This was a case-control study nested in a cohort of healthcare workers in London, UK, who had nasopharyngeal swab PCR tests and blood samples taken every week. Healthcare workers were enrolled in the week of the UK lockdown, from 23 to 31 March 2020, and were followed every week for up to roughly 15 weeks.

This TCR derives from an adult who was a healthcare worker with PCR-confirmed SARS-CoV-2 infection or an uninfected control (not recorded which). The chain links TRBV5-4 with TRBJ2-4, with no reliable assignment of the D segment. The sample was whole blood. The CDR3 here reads CASSLEVSGNIQYF. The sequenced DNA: TGTGCCAGCAGCTTGGAAGTTTCGGGAAACATTCAGTACTTC.